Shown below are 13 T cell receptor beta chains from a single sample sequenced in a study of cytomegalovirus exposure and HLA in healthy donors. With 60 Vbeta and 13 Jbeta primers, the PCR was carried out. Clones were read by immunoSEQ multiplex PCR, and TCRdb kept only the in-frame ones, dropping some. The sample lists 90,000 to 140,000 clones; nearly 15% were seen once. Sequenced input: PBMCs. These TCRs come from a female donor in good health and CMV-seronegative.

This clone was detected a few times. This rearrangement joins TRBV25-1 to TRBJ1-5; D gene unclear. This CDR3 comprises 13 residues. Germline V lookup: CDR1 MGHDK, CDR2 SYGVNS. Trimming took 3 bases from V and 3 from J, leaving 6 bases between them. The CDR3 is CASSDSVNQPQHF. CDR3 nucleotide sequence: TGTGCCAGCAGTGATAGTGTCAATCAGCCCCAGCATTTT.

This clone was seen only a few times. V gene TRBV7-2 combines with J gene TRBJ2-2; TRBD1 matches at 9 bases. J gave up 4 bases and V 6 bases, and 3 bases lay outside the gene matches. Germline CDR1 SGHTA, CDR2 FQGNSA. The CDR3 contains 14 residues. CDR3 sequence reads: CASRGQGTTGELFF. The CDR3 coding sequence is TGTGCCAGCAGGGGACAGGGAACCACCGGGGAGCTGTTTTTT.

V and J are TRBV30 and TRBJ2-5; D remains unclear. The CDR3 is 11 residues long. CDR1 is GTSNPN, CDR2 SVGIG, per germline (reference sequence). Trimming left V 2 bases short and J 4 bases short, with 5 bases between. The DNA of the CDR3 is TGTGCCTGGAGTTCCCGAGAGACCCAGTACTTC. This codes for CAWSSRETQYF.

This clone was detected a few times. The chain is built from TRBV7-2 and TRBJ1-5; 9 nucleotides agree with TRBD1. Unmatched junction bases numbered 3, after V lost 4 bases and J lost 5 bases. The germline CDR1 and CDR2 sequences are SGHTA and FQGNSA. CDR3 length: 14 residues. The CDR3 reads CASSSGQGYQPQHF. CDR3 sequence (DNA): TGTGCCAGCAGCTCGGGACAGGGATATCAGCCCCAGCATTTT.

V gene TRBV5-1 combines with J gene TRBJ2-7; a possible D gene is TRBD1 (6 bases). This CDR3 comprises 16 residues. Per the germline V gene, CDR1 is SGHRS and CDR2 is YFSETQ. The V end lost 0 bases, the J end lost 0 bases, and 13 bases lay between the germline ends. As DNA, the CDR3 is TGCGCCAGCAGCTTGGCCCTCGGACAGATCTCCTACGAGCAGTACTTC. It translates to CASSLALGQISYEQYF. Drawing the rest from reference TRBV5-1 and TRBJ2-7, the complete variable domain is KAGVTQTPRYLIKTRGQQVTLSCSPISGHRSVSWYQQTPGQGLQFLFEYFSETQRNKGNFPGRFSGRQFSNSRSEMNVSTLELGDSALYLCASSLALGQISYEQYFGPGTRLTVT.

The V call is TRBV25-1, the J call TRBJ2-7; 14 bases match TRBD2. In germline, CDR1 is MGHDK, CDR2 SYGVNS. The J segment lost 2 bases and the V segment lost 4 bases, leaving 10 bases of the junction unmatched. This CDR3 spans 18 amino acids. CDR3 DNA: TGTGCCAGCAGTGGGGGACTAGCGGGAGTTGGGGAACCCTACGAGCAGTACTTC. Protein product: CASSGGLAGVGEPYEQYF.

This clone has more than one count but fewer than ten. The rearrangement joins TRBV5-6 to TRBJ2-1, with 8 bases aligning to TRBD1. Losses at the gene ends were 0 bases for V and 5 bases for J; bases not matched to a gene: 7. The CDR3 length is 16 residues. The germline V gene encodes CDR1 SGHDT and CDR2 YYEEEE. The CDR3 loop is CASSLVGTGGHNEQFF. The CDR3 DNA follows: TGTGCCAGCAGCTTGGTGGGGACAGGTGGACACAATGAGCAGTTCTTC.

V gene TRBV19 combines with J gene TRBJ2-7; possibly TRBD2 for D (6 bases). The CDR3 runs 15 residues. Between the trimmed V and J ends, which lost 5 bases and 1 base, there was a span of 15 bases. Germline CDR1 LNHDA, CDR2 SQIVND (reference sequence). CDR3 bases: TGTGCCAGTAGTTCCCCCGGGACTGTTTCCTACGAGCAGTACTTC. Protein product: CASSSPGTVSYEQYF.

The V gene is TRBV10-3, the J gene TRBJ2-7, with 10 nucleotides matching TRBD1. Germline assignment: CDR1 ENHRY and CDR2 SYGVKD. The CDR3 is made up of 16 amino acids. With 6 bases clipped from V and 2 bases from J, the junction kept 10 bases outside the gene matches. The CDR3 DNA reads TGTGCCATCAGCGCATCGACAGGGGGCTTCCCCTACGAGCAGTACTTC. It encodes CAISASTGGFPYEQYF.

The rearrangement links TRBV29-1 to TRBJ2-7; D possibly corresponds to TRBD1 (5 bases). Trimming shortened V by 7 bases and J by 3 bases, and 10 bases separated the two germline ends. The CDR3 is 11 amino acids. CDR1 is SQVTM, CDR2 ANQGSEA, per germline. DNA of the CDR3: TGCAGCGCCAGAGACAGCTACGAGCAGTACTTC. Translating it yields CSARDSYEQYF.

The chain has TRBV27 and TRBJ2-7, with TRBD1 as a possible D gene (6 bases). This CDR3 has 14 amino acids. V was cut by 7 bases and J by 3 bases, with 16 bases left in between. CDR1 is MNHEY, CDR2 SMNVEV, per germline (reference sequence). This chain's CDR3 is CASKPFRGYYEQYF. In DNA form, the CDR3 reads TGTGCCAGCAAACCCTTCAGGGGTTACTACGAGCAGTACTTC.

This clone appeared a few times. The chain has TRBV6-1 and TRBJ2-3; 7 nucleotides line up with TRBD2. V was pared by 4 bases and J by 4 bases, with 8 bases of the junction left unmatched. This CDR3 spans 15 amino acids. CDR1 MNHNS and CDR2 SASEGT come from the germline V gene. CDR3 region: CASSGREGPADTQYF. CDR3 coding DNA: TGTGCCAGCAGTGGGAGGGAGGGCCCCGCAGATACGCAGTATTTT.

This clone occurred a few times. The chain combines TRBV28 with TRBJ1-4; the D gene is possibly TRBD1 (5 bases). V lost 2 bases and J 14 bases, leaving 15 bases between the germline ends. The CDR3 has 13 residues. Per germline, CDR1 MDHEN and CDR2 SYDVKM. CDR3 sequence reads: CASSLVGRGKLFF. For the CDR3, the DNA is TGTGCCAGCAGTTTAGTCGGAAGGGGTAAGCTGTTTTTT.